This T cell receptor (beta chain) was sequenced for a study of CD8 T cells in ankylosing spondylitis. Each TCR beta library was made by quantitative 5'-RACE that incorporated molecular barcodes. One entry per CDR3 protein, called by TCRdb with MiXCR from the 5' RACE reads. The table has 220,000 or so distinct CDR3 sequences, 15% to 20% seen once. This clonotype was seen more than once but under ten times. Its antigen is still unknown. Study observations and caveats: Several highly homologous variants made up a TCR beta motif, and this motif appeared characteristic of ankylosing spondylitis blood. Relatively rare in peripheral blood, disease-linked clones were also CD8+. Several of the motif variants were reported before in synovial fluid and blood from reactive arthritis.

Sequencing was carried out using blood, either unsorted or a sorted T cell fraction (not recorded which). This receptor was taken from a male donor with ankylosing spondylitis.

CDR3 protein: CASAPGFEPSYEQYF. CDR3 nucleotide sequence: TGTGCCAGCGCTCCCGGGTTTGAGCCATCCTACGAGCAGTACTTC. The rearrangement uses TRBV6-1 and TRBJ2-7, with D unresolved. The CDR3 spans 15 residues. Germline loops: CDR1 MNHNS, CDR2 SASEGT. Trimming stripped 8 bases from V and 1 base from J, with 18 bases between.